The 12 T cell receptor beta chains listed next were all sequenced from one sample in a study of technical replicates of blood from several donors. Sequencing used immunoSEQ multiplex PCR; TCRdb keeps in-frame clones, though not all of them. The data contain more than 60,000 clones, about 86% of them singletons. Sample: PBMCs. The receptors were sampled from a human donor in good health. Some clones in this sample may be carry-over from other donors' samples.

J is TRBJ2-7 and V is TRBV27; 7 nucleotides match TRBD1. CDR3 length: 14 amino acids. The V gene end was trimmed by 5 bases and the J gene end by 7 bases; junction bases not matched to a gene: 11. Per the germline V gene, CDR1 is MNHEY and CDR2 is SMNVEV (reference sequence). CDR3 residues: CASSRQTGILEQYF. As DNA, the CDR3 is TGTGCCAGCAGTCGTCAGACAGGGATTTTAGAGCAGTACTTC.

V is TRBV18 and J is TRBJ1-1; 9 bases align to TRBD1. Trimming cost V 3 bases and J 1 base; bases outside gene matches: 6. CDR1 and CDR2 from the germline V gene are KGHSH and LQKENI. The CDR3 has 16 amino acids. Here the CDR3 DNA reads TGTGCCAGCTCACCGACGGGACAGGGCCGGAACACTGAAGCTTTCTTT. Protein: CASSPTGQGRNTEAFF.

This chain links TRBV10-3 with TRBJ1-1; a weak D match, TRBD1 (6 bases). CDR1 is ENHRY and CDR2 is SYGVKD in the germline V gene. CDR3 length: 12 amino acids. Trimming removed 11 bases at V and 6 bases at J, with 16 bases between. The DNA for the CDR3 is TGTGCCGTAACCGACAGGCCCCCTGAAGCTTTCTTT. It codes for CAVTDRPPEAFF.

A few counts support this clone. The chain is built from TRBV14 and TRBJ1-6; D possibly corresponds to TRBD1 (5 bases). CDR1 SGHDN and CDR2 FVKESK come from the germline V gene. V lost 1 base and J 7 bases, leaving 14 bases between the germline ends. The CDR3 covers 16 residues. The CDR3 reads CASSQVARQRNSPLHF. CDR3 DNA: TGTGCCAGCAGCCAAGTGGCCCGACAGCGAAATTCACCCCTCCACTTT.

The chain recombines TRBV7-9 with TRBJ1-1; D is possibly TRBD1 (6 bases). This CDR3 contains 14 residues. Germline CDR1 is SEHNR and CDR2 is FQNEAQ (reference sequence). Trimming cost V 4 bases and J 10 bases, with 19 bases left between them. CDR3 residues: CASSSRGAGRGAFF. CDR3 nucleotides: TGTGCCAGCAGCTCCAGAGGGGCGGGCAGGGGAGCTTTCTTT. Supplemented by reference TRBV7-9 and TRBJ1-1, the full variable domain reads DTGVSQNPRHKITKRGQNVTFRCDPISEHNRLYWYRQTLGQGPEFLTYFQNEAQLEKSRLLSDRFSAERPKGSFSTLEIQRTEQGDSAMYLCASSSRGAGRGAFFGQGTRLTVV.

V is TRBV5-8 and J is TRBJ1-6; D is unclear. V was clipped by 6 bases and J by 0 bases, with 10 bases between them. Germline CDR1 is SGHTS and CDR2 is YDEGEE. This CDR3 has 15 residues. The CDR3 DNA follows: TGTGCCAGCATGATGATGAGCTCCTATAATTCACCCCTCCACTTT. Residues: CASMMMSSYNSPLHF.

The CDR3 region is CASSQRGTSGGGWYEQYF. The CDR3 region has the DNA TGTGCCAGCAGCCAGCGGGGGACTAGCGGGGGGGGTTGGTACGAGCAGTACTTC. The chain combines TRBV4-2 with TRBJ2-7; TRBD2 matches at 16 bases. J lost 4 bases, V lost 3 bases, and 9 bases had no gene match. The length of the CDR3 is 18 residues. Looked up from germline, CDR1 is LGHNA and CDR2 is YNFKEQ.

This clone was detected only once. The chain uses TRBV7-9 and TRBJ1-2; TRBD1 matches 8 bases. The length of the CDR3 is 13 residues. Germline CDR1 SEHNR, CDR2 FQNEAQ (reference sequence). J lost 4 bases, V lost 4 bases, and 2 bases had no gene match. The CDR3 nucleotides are TGTGCCAGCAGCTCAGGGGGCATCTATGGCTACACCTTC. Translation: CASSSGGIYGYTF.

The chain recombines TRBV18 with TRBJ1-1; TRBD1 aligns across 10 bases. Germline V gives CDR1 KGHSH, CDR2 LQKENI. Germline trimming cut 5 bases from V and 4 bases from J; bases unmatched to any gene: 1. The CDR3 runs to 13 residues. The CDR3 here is CASSGTGVTEAFF. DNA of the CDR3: TGTGCCAGCTCAGGGACAGGGGTCACTGAAGCTTTCTTT.

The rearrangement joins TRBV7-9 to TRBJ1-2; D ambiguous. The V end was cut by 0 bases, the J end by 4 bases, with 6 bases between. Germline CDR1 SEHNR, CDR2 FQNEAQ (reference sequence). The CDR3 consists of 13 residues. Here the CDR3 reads CASSLAVRYGYTF. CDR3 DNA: TGTGCCAGCAGCTTAGCTGTGCGCTATGGCTACACCTTC.

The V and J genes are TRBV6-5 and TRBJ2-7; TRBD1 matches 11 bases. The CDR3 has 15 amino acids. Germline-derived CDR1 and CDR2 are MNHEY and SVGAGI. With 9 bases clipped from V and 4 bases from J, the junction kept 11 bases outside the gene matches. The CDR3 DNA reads TGTGCCAGTACCGGGACAGGGGGTCTAGGGTACGAGCAGTACTTC. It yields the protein CASTGTGGLGYEQYF.

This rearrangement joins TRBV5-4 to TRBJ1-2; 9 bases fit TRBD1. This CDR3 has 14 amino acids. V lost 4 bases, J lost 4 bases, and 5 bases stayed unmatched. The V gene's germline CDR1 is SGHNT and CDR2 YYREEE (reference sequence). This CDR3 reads CASSPGQGIYGYTF. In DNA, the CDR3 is TGTGCCAGCAGCCCGGGACAGGGAATCTATGGCTACACCTTC.